Presented here are 27 T cell receptor beta chains from one specimen sequenced in a study of cytomegalovirus exposure and HLA in healthy donors. Primers for the PCR totalled 60 Vbeta and 13 Jbeta. Profiling relied on immunoSEQ multiplex PCR, and the TCRdb table lists in-frame clones only, not all of them. The data show some 130,000 clones, 75% seen once. Source material: PBMCs. The receptors were sampled from a man aged 25 to 40 in good health and CMV-seronegative.

V and J are TRBV6-1 and TRBJ1-5; 7 bases fit TRBD1. The CDR3 totals 13 residues. V gave up 4 bases and J gave up 5 bases; unmatched junction bases: 2. Germline V lookup: CDR1 MNHNS, CDR2 SASEGT. In DNA, the CDR3 is TGTGCCAGCAGTGTACAGGGGTATCAGCCCCAGCATTTT. Protein: CASSVQGYQPQHF.

This clone was detected a few times. CDR3 DNA: TGTGCCACGGCGGCCACAGATACGCAGTATTTT. This gives the protein CATAATDTQYF. The chain is built from TRBV2 and TRBJ2-3; D remains unclear. There are 11 residues in the CDR3. Looked up from germline, CDR1 is SNHLY and CDR2 is FYNNEI. The V end was cut by 10 bases, the J end by 2 bases, with 7 bases between.

The rearrangement uses TRBV19 and TRBJ2-5; 9 bases match TRBD1. The J call may be incorrect, as the DNA end agrees better with TRBJ2-7. CDR3 length equals 15 residues. CDR1 is LNHDA and CDR2 is SQIVND in the germline V gene (reference sequence). CDR3 nucleotide sequence: TGTGCCAGTAGTACCCCGGGACAGGGTGTTTACGAGCAGTACTTC. Amino acid sequence: CASSTPGQGVYEQYF.

This CDR3 reads CASSPEGFSYEQYF. CDR3 nucleotide sequence: TGTGCCAGCAGCCCTGAGGGCTTCTCCTACGAGCAGTACTTC. The chain has TRBV7-2 and TRBJ2-7; D perhaps matches TRBD2 (5 bases). Germline V gene lookup returns CDR1 SGHTA and CDR2 FQGNSA. The V and J ends lost 5 bases and 0 bases respectively, with 11 bases between them. The CDR3 sequence is 14 residues long.

This clone came up a few times. V usage is TRBV11-2 and J usage is TRBJ1-3; 8 bases match TRBD1. V was pared by 4 bases and J by 0 bases, with 14 bases of the junction left unmatched. The CDR3 runs 19 residues. Germline loops: CDR1 SGHAT, CDR2 FQNNGV. The CDR3 DNA reads as TGTGCCAGCAGCTCCTTAGCCGGATTGACAGGGGACTCTGGAAACACCATATATTTT. Translated, it gives CASSSLAGLTGDSGNTIYF. Looking up the rest from reference TRBV11-2 and TRBJ1-3 gives the full variable domain: EAGVAQSPRYKIIEKRQSVAFWCNPISGHATLYWYQQILGQGPKLLIQFQNNGVVDDSQLPKDRFSAERLKGVDSTLKIQPAKLEDSAVYLCASSSLAGLTGDSGNTIYFGEGSWLTVV.

This clone was detected only a few times. This chain connects TRBV2 to TRBJ1-1, with D uncertain. This CDR3 is 13 amino acids long. Deletions cut 6 bases from V and 0 bases from J, with 8 bases between. Germline CDR1 is SNHLY and CDR2 is FYNNEI. For the CDR3, the DNA is TGTGCCAGCAGCTTATGGCTGAACACTGAAGCTTTCTTT. Translating gives CASSLWLNTEAFF.

The genes are TRBV2 and TRBJ1-5; TRBD1 agrees at 9 bases. Germline trimming cut 5 bases from V and 3 bases from J; bases unmatched to any gene: 2. Per germline, CDR1 SNHLY and CDR2 FYNNEI. The CDR3 length is 14 residues. CDR3 nucleotides: TGTGCCAGCAGTAAACAGGGGGCCAATCAGCCCCAGCATTTT. Its protein is CASSKQGANQPQHF.

This chain joins TRBV2 and TRBJ2-1; 13 positions agree with TRBD2. This CDR3 region has 19 residues. Germline trimming cut 6 bases from V and 7 bases from J; bases unmatched to any gene: 18. Germline V gene lookup returns CDR1 SNHLY and CDR2 FYNNEI. The CDR3 protein is CASSPDWSPTSGGRNEQFF. The CDR3, as DNA: TGTGCCAGCAGCCCCGACTGGAGCCCGACTAGCGGGGGGAGGAATGAGCAGTTCTTC.

The V gene is TRBV21-1, the J gene TRBJ2-7; the D call TRBD2 from the table was never checked on the DNA. TRBV21-1 is a pseudogene locus. The CDR3 covers 12 residues. The CDR3 here is CASSKRRAEQYF. The CDR3 nucleotides read TGTGCCAGCAGCAAAAGGAGGGCCGAGCAGTACTTC.

This CDR3 is CASSPRQGTDGYTF. The CDR3 DNA reads TGTGCCAGCAGCCCTAGACAGGGAACGGATGGCTACACCTTC. The chain employs TRBV7-9 and TRBJ1-2; 7 bases are a match to TRBD1. J lost 6 bases, V lost 5 bases, and 9 bases had no gene match. CDR3 size: 14 residues. The germline gives CDR1 SEHNR, CDR2 FQNEAQ (reference sequence).

In nucleotides, the CDR3 is TGTGCCAGCAACACCGGGACACGGAACACTGAAGCTTTCTTT. Encoded protein: CASNTGTRNTEAFF. The J gene is TRBJ1-1, the V gene TRBV6-1, with a possible D match to TRBD1 (6 bases). CDR3 size: 14 residues. The germline V gene encodes CDR1 MNHNS and CDR2 SASEGT. With 7 bases removed from V and 1 base from J, the gap between germline ends came to 13 bases.

Concerning this clone: The same CDR3 is also encoded by other DNA sequences in this sample. This chain uses TRBV28 with TRBJ2-1; D is unclear. The CDR3 runs to 11 residues. The germline V gene encodes CDR1 MDHEN and CDR2 SYDVKM. The V end lost 6 bases, the J end lost 7 bases, and 7 bases lay between the germline ends. The CDR3 nucleotides read TGTGCCAGCAGCCTAAGAAATGAGCAGTTCTTC. It specifies CASSLRNEQFF. The complete variable domain, with remaining parts taken from reference TRBV28 and TRBJ2-1, reads DVKVTQSSRYLVKRTGEKVFLECVQDMDHENMFWYRQDPGLGLRLIYFSYDVKMKEKGDIPEGYSVSREKKERFSLILESASTNQTSMYLCASSLRNEQFFGPGTRLTVL.

The V and J genes are TRBV28 and TRBJ1-5; the D gene is possibly TRBD1 (5 bases). CDR1 is MDHEN, CDR2 SYDVKM, per germline. The V end was cut by 6 bases, the J end by 3 bases, with 12 bases between. This CDR3 region has 14 residues. CDR3 in amino acids: CASSPGGNNQPQHF. The CDR3 nucleotides are TGTGCCAGCAGCCCCGGGGGAAACAATCAGCCCCAGCATTTT.

J is TRBJ2-1 and V is TRBV6-1; D is undetermined. V was pared by 6 bases and J by 0 bases, with 9 bases between. The germline gives CDR1 MNHNS, CDR2 SASEGT. The CDR3 consists of 14 residues. CDR3 coding DNA: TGTGCCAGCAGGGTCATGAGCTCCTACAATGAGCAGTTCTTC. Protein sequence: CASRVMSSYNEQFF.

The rearrangement joins TRBV7-9 to TRBJ1-6, with 8 bases identical to TRBD1. Looked up from germline, CDR1 is SEHNR and CDR2 is FQNEAQ (reference sequence). Losses at the gene ends were 2 bases for V and 9 bases for J; bases not matched to a gene: 6. CDR3 length: 15 amino acids. The CDR3: CASSLLVGTGSPLHF. Written as DNA, the CDR3 is TGTGCCAGCAGCTTATTAGTTGGGACAGGTTCACCCCTCCACTTT.

This rearrangement joins TRBV5-1 to TRBJ1-2, with TRBD1 as a possible D gene (6 bases). The V and J ends lost 3 bases and 4 bases respectively, with 13 bases between them. The CDR3 contains 14 residues. In germline, CDR1 is SGHRS, CDR2 YFSETQ. Written as DNA, the CDR3 is TGCGCCAGCAGCTACACACAGGGAAGCTATGGCTACACCTTC. Encoded protein: CASSYTQGSYGYTF.

The gene calls are TRBV27 and TRBJ2-7, with 11 bases aligning to TRBD1. CDR3 length: 14 amino acids. CDR1 is MNHEY, CDR2 SMNVEV, per germline (reference sequence). The ends lost 6 bases at V and 2 bases at J; junction bases unmatched: 3. The CDR3, as DNA: TGTGCCAGCAGCCGGGACAGGGGGACCTACGAGCAGTACTTC. Protein sequence: CASSRDRGTYEQYF.

The rearrangement links TRBV5-1 to TRBJ1-1; D unresolved. The ends were cut back, 3 bases at V and 11 bases at J, with 17 bases in the middle. CDR1 is SGHRS and CDR2 is YFSETQ in the germline V gene. CDR3 length: 13 amino acids. This chain's CDR3 is CASSSEDFTSAFF. As DNA, the CDR3 is TGCGCCAGCAGCTCAGAGGATTTCACCAGCGCTTTCTTT.

This sequence joins TRBV29-1 and TRBJ2-1, with 11 bases lining up with TRBD2. This CDR3 contains 15 residues. CDR1 SQVTM and CDR2 ANQGSEA come from the germline V gene. J lost 3 bases, V lost 6 bases, and 7 bases had no gene match. The CDR3 DNA reads as TGCAGCGTCGTTGGTACTAGCGGGAGCTACAATGAGCAGTTCTTC. Its translation is CSVVGTSGSYNEQFF.

The chain recombines TRBV6-1 with TRBJ2-7, with D possibly being TRBD2 (5 bases). CDR1 is MNHNS and CDR2 is SASEGT in the germline V gene. Deletions cut 3 bases from V and 2 bases from J, with 17 bases between. This CDR3 is built from 16 residues. The CDR3 spells CASSEPTSPGTYEQYF. CDR3 DNA: TGTGCCAGCAGTGAGCCCACGAGCCCGGGGACCTACGAGCAGTACTTC.

This clone occurred a few times. The chain has TRBV7-9 and TRBJ2-5, with D uncertain. The germline V gene has CDR1 SEHNR and CDR2 FQNEAQ (reference sequence). This CDR3 has 13 residues. Trimming removed 0 bases from V and 4 bases from J, with 6 bases in between. The CDR3 DNA is TGTGCCAGCAGCTTAGCGGCAGTAGAGACCCAGTACTTC. This codes for CASSLAAVETQYF.

A word on this clone: Other DNA sequences of this sample code for an identical CDR3. The rearrangement joins TRBV28 to TRBJ1-2; perhaps TRBD1 as D (6 bases). The CDR3 is made up of 13 amino acids. V was shortened by 5 bases and J by 2 bases, with 9 bases between the two germline ends. CDR1 and CDR2 from the germline V gene are MDHEN and SYDVKM. The CDR3: CASSVQGNYGYTF. CDR3 DNA: TGTGCCAGCAGTGTCCAGGGGAACTATGGCTACACCTTC.

The table lists this clone with a few counts. The CDR3 DNA follows: TGTGCCAGTAGTATAGGGAGTGTGGGCAATGAGCAGTTCTTC. Its translation is CASSIGSVGNEQFF. The chain uses TRBV19 and TRBJ2-1, with unresolved D. Germline values: CDR1 LNHDA, CDR2 SQIVND (reference sequence). This CDR3 is 14 amino acids long. Trimming took 1 base from V and 6 from J, leaving 10 bases between them.

This rearrangement joins TRBV30 to TRBJ2-7; the match to TRBD2 covers 8 bases. The length of the CDR3 is 14 residues. Unmatched junction bases numbered 3, after V lost 2 bases and J lost 0 bases. In germline, CDR1 is GTSNPN, CDR2 SVGIG (reference sequence). For the CDR3, the DNA is TGTGCCTGGAGTTTTAGCGGGATCTCCTACGAGCAGTACTTC. It encodes CAWSFSGISYEQYF. The variable domain in full, with the rest retrieved from reference TRBV30 and TRBJ2-7, is SQTIHQWPATLVQPVGSPLSLECTVEGTSNPNLYWYRQAAGRGLQLLFYSVGIGQISSEVPQNLSASRPQDRQFILSSKKLLLSDSGFYLCAWSFSGISYEQYFGPGTRLTVT.

This rearrangement joins TRBV19 to TRBJ1-2, with 11 bases fitting TRBD1. The junction had 6 bases not matched to a gene; V was cut back by 5 bases and J by 4 bases. The germline V gene encodes CDR1 LNHDA and CDR2 SQIVND (reference sequence). The CDR3 length is 15 residues. The CDR3 sequence is CASSLGQGASYGYTF. As DNA, the CDR3 is TGTGCCAGTAGTCTCGGACAGGGGGCCTCCTATGGCTACACCTTC. The complete variable domain, with remaining parts taken from reference TRBV19 and TRBJ1-2, reads DGGITQSPKYLFRKEGQNVTLSCEQNLNHDAMYWYRQDPGQGLRLIYYSQIVNDFQKGDIAEGYSVSREKKESFPLTVTSAQKNPTAFYLCASSLGQGASYGYTFGSGTRLTVV.

The chain recombines TRBV5-1 with TRBJ2-5; D gene uncertain. The length of the CDR3 is 14 residues. V shed 4 bases and J shed 2 bases, with 12 bases lying between them. CDR1 is SGHRS and CDR2 is YFSETQ in the germline V gene. CDR3 amino acids: CASSPPGSQETQYF. In nucleotides, the CDR3 is TGCGCCAGCAGCCCGCCCGGGTCTCAAGAGACCCAGTACTTC. The entire variable domain, with the rest obtained from reference TRBV5-1 and TRBJ2-5, is as follows: KAGVTQTPRYLIKTRGQQVTLSCSPISGHRSVSWYQQTPGQGLQFLFEYFSETQRNKGNFPGRFSGRQFSNSRSEMNVSTLELGDSALYLCASSPPGSQETQYFGPGTRLLVL.

The rearrangement uses TRBV6-5 and TRBJ1-6; 9 bases match TRBD1. V trimming: 6 bases; J trimming: 10 bases; junction bases outside the gene matches: 10. The CDR3 has 15 residues. Germline-derived CDR1 and CDR2 are MNHEY and SVGAGI. CDR3 sequence (DNA): TGTGCCAGCAGCCCTACAGGGGGCCGGAGCTCACCCCTCCACTTT. It encodes CASSPTGGRSSPLHF.